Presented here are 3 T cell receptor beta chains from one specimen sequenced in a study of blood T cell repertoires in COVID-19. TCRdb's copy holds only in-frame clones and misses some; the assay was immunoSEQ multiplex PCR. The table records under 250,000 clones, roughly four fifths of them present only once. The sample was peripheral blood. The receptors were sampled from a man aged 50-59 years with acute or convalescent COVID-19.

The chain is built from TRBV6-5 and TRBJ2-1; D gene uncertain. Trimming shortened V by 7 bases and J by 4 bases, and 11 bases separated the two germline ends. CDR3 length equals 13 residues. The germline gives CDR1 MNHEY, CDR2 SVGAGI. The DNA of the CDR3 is TGTGCCAGCACCTCTGGCCTTTACAATGAGCAGTTCTTC. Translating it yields CASTSGLYNEQFF.

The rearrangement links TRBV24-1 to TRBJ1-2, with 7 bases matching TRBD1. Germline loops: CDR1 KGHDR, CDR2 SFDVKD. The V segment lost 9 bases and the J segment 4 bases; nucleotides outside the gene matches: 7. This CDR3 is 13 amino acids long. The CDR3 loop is CATGTADAYGYTF. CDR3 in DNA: TGTGCCACCGGGACAGCGGATGCCTATGGCTACACCTTC.

This CDR3 reads CASCWTGRGSPLHF. Written as DNA, the CDR3 is TGTGCCAGTTGCTGGACAGGGAGGGGTTCACCCCTCCACTTT. The chain links TRBV28 to TRBJ1-6; 8 bases line up with TRBD1. CDR1 and CDR2 (germline): MDHEN, SYDVKM. The CDR3 spans 14 residues. Trimming took 9 bases from V and 9 from J; bases not matched to a gene: 10.